This T cell receptor beta chain was observed in a study of OX40 agonist ivuxolimab in advanced cancers. Broadly, across the study: Ivuxolimab, which targeted the costimulatory receptor OX40 (CD134), was an agonistic, fully human IgG2 monoclonal antibody. The dose-escalation cohort was about 87% male with a mean age of approximately 60 years, ranging from roughly 23 to 80. Intravenous ivuxolimab was administered to patients every 2 weeks at six dose levels: 0.01, 0.1, 0.3, 1.5, 3 and 10 mg/kg. Prior anti-PD-1, anti-PD-L1 or anti-CTLA-4 therapy was permitted, and checkpoint inhibitors had been received by approximately 39% of dose-escalation patients. The purpose of peripheral TCRbeta sequencing was to test whether ivuxolimab changed TCR sequence diversity and led to clonal T-cell expansion. Partial responses occurred in three dose-escalation patients: two with cutaneous melanoma and one with hepatocellular carcinoma. The paper describes the monotherapy dose-escalation part (N ≈ 50 patients) of the phase I trial of ivuxolimab. Of the roughly 50 dose-escalation patients, hepatocellular carcinoma was present in around 20, melanoma in around 15, renal cell carcinoma in 9 and head and neck cancer in 9. Overall results and qualifications from the work: Which antigens the clonally expanded peripheral T cells were specific for was not determined. In the 0.1-3.0 mg/kg groups, partial responders had among the lowest normalized peripheral clonal expansion, particularly in CD8+ T cells. At doses of 0.1 to 3.0 mg/kg, clonal expansion of both CD4+ and CD8+ T cells in blood was seen between baseline and week 6. After ivuxolimab, expanded clones were on average more numerous among CD8+ T cells than among CD4+ T cells. Low levels of normalized T-cell clonal expansion were also seen in some patients who did not respond.

Note on this clone: Its antigen is unknown. One base away there is no much larger clone; base qualities are not given.

Patients with a history of autoimmune disease or receiving systemic immunosuppression were excluded from the trial. In every dose cohort, peripheral blood was drawn for TCR sequencing at baseline, cycle 4 day 1, and cycle 7 day 1. The samples were drawn from a first-in-human, open-label, multicenter phase I dose-escalation trial of ivuxolimab. Adults with locally advanced or metastatic melanoma, renal cell, hepatocellular, or head and neck squamous cell carcinoma were enrolled in the trial. Before TCR sequencing, CD4+ and CD8+ T cells were separately sorted from peripheral blood. Germline trimming: 4 bases from V, 5 bases from J; junction bases outside gene matches: 9. From the germline V gene, CDR1 is MDHEN and CDR2 is SYDVKM. The CDR3, from cysteine to phenylalanine, totals 15 residues. CDR3 DNA is the only sequence kept; it has 45 bases, read in frame from the first base. Genomic DNA was isolated from the sorted cells so that the TCRbeta CDR3 region could be sequenced. TCRbeta CDR3 regions were sequenced using the immunoSEQ Assay. TCRdb holds this immuneACCESS table with in-frame rearrangements only. Some clones are missing; in checked studies, unresolved V genes explain under half, and the rest has no known cause. This sample comprises under 35,000 clones, around 84% of them detected only once. The ten largest clones capture 20% to 25% of the sample.

This material consisted of CD4+ or CD8+ T cells sorted from blood, taken in a trial of the OX40 agonist ivuxolimab. This receptor chain uses TRBV28 and TRBJ2-7, with TRBD1 matching 9 junction bases. The TCR sequence derives from an adult with an advanced solid tumor such as melanoma, head and neck, liver or kidney cancer. The DNA is TGTGCCAGCAGTTCCCTCCAGACAGGGGGACACGAGCAGTACTTC. Its translation reads: CASSSLQTGGHEQYF.